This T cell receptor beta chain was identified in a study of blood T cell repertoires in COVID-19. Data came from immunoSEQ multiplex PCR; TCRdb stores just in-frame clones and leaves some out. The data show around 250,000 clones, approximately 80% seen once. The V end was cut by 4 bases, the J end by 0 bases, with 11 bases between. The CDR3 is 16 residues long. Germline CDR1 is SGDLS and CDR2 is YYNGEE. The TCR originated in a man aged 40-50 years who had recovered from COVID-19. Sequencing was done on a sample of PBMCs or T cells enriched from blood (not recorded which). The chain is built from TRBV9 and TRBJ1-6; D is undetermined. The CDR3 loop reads CASSPSASSYNSPLHF. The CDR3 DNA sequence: TGTGCCAGCAGCCCCTCGGCTAGCTCCTATAATTCACCCCTCCACTTT. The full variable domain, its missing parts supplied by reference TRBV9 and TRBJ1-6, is DSGVTQTPKHLITATGQRVTLRCSPRSGDLSVYWYQQSLDQGLQFLIQYYNGEERAKGNILERFSAQQFPDLHSELNLSSLELGDSALYFCASSPSASSYNSPLHFGNGTRLTVT.